A selection of T cell receptor beta chains follows, all from one sample in a study of blood T cell repertoires in COVID-19. The assay was immunoSEQ multiplex PCR, and TCRdb's table has in-frame clones only and misses some. The repertoire has 200,000 to 300,000 clones, 75% to 95% of them found once; the top ten carry approximately 2.6%. Sample: peripheral blood. Receptor source: a person aged 18 to 30 with COVID-19, enrolled during active disease. Each CDR3 is given with its conserved first and last residue. Each record gives: CDR3 DNA, CDR3 protein, V gene, J gene, clone size, D gene. D genes are given only for firm matches. Part of the rows lack a size; the others show once, few, many or a class for expanded clones.

TGTGCCACCAGTGACTTCCGACAGGGTGAGAGCGGGGAGCTGTTTTTT	CATSDFRQGESGELFF	TRBV24-1	TRBJ2-2	NA	TRBD1
TGTGCCAGCAGTGATTACGGCGGCGGGGGAGGTTGGAGCAATGAGCAGTTCTTC	CASSDYGGGGGWSNEQFF	TRBV6-1	TRBJ2-1	NA	TRBD2
TGTGCCAGCAGTGAACTGCAGGGAAGGGGGGGGAACACTGAAGCTTTCTTT	CASSELQGRGGNTEAFF	TRBV2	TRBJ1-1	once	NA
TGTGCCACCAGTGATGGCCACAGGGGGCCCGGGGAGCTGTTTTTT	CATSDGHRGPGELFF	TRBV24-1	TRBJ2-2	NA	TRBD1
TGTGCCAGCAGCCAAGATCCGGGAACTCATAGCAATCAGCCCCAGCATTTT	CASSQDPGTHSNQPQHF	TRBV4-2	TRBJ1-5	NA	NA
TGTGCCAGCAGCTTGCGGGAGCGGGAGGGCCGAAGGACCGGGGAGCTGTTTTTT	CASSLREREGRRTGELFF	TRBV5-6	TRBJ2-2	NA	TRBD2
TGTGCCAGCAGCCAGCGTACGCCAGGGTCCTCCCTAATCCCATTCGAAGCTTTCTTT	CASSQRTPGSSLIPFEAFF	TRBV14	TRBJ1-1	NA	NA
TGTGCCAGCAGCTTAGCCTGGGCGGGATCCTACAATGAGCAGTTCTTC	CASSLAWAGSYNEQFF	TRBV7-6	TRBJ2-1	NA	NA
TGTGCCAGCTCCGCAGGGGGCTTGGGTCAGCCCCAGCATTTT	CASSAGGLGQPQHF	TRBV18	TRBJ1-5	NA	TRBD1
TGTGCCAGCTTGAGACAGGGGGCGGCTGAGCAGTTCTTC	CASLRQGAAEQFF	TRBV2	TRBJ2-1	NA	TRBD1
TGTGCCAGCAGCTTAGGAGGGTCGGAGGGAAATGGCTACACCTTC	CASSLGGSEGNGYTF	TRBV7-6	TRBJ1-2	NA	NA
TGTGCCAGCAGCTATTATGACAGCCGGCAGTTCTTC	CASSYYDSRQFF	TRBV7-2	TRBJ2-1	NA	NA
TGTGCCAGCAGCGTGGGGCGGAATTATGGCTACACCTTC	CASSVGRNYGYTF	TRBV9	TRBJ1-2	once	NA
TGCGCCAGCAGCCTGCAGACAGAAAATGAGCAGTTCTTC	CASSLQTENEQFF	TRBV5-1	TRBJ2-1	NA	NA
TGTGCCACCAGCAGAGATCTCGGGAGCGCACCCTACGAGCAGTACTTC	CATSRDLGSAPYEQYF	TRBV15	TRBJ2-7	NA	NA
TGTGCCAGTAGTCCCGGGACAGGGACTAGGGCAGAGACCCAGTACTTC	CASSPGTGTRAETQYF	TRBV19	TRBJ2-5	NA	NA
TGTGCCAGCAGTTACACAGGGGGAACTGAAGCTTTCTTT	CASSYTGGTEAFF	TRBV11-3	TRBJ1-1	NA	TRBD1
TGCGCCAGCAGTACTAGCGCCCGCCAAGAGCAGTTCTTC	CASSTSARQEQFF	TRBV5-1	TRBJ2-1	NA	TRBD2
TGCAGCGTTGAACCGGAGGGGCCTACCTACGAGCAGTACTTC	CSVEPEGPTYEQYF	TRBV29-1	TRBJ2-7	NA	NA
TGTGCCAGTAGTCCGAAGGGACAGGGACGAGGGCAGTACTTC	CASSPKGQGRGQYF	TRBV19	TRBJ2-7	NA	TRBD1
TGTGCCAGCAGCTTAGGCGGAAGCCCCTACAATGAGCAGTTCTTC	CASSLGGSPYNEQFF	TRBV11-3	TRBJ2-1	NA	NA
TGTGCCAGCAGCGGGGACAGGGTCGGCACCGGGGAGCTGTTTTTT	CASSGDRVGTGELFF	TRBV9	TRBJ2-2	NA	TRBD1
TGCGCCAGCAGCCAGGAGCGTAACACAGATACGCAGTATTTT	CASSQERNTDTQYF	TRBV4-1	TRBJ2-3	few	NA